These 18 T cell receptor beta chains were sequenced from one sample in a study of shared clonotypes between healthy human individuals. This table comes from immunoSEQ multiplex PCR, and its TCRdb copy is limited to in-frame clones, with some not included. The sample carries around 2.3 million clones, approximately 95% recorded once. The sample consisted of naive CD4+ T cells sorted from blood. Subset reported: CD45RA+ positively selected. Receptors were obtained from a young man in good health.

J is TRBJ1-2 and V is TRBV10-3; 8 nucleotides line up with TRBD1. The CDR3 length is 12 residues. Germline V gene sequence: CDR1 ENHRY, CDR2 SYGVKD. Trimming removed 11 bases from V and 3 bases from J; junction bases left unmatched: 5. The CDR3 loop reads CAVQGVDYGYTF. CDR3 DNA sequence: TGTGCCGTACAGGGGGTTGACTATGGCTACACCTTC.

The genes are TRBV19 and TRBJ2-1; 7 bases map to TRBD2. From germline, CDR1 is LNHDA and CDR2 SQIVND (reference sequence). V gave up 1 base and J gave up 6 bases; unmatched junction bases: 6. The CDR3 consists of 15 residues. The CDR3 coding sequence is TGTGCCAGTAGTATAGGCGGGAGTTTGACCAATGAGCAGTTCTTC. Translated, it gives CASSIGGSLTNEQFF.

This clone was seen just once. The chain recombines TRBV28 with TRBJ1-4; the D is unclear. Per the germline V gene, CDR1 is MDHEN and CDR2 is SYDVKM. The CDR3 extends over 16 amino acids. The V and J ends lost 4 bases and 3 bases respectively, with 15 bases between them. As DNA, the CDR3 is TGTGCCAGCAGTTCACCCTCGAGCGGATCTAATGAAAAACTGTTTTTT. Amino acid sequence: CASSSPSSGSNEKLFF.

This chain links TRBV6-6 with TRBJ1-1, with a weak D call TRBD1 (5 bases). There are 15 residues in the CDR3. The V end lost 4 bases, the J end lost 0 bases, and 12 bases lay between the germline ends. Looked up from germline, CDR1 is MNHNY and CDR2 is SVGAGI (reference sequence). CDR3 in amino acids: CASSSTGTVNTEAFF. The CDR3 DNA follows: TGTGCCAGCAGTTCCACCGGGACGGTGAACACTGAAGCTTTCTTT.

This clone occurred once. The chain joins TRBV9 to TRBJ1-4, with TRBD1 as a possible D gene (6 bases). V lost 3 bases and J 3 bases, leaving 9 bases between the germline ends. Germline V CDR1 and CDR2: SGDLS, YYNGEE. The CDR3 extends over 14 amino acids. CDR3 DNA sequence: TGTGCCAGCAGCGCGAAGGGGGCTAATGAAAAACTGTTTTTT. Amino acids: CASSAKGANEKLFF.

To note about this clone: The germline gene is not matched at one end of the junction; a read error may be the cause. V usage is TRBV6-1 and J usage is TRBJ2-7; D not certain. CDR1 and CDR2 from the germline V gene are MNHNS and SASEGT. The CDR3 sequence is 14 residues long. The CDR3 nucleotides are TGTGCCAGCAGCGAAGTTAGGGCAAACTACGAGCAGTACTTC. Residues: CASSEVRANYEQYF.

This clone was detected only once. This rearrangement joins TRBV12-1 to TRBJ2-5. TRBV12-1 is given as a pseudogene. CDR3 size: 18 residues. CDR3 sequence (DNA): TGTGCCAGCAGCCATAGGGAATGTTTCCCTATCAGTTGCGAGACCCAGTACTTC. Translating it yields CASSHRECFPISCETQYF.

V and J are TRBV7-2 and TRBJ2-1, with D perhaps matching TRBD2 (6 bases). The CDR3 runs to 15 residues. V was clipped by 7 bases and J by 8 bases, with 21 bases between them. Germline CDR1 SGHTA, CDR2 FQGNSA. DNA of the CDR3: TGTGCCAGCACCTACCGAGGGAGGACGGGCGATGAGCAGTTCTTC. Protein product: CASTYRGRTGDEQFF.

For the CDR3, the DNA is TGTGCCATCAGGCCACAGGGAGATACGCAGTATTTT. Its protein product is CAIRPQGDTQYF. The J gene is TRBJ2-3, the V gene TRBV10-3, with D possibly matching TRBD1 (6 bases). V was trimmed by 6 bases and J by 5 bases, leaving 9 bases between them. Germline values: CDR1 ENHRY, CDR2 SYGVKD. The CDR3 sequence is 12 residues long.

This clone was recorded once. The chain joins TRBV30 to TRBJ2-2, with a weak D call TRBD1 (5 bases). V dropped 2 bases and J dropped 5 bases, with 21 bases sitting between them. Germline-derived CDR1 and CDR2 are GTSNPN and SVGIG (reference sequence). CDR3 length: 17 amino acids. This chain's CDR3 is CAWSRVTGFPGTGELFF. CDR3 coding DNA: TGTGCCTGGAGTCGAGTCACAGGATTCCCTGGGACCGGGGAGCTGTTTTTT.

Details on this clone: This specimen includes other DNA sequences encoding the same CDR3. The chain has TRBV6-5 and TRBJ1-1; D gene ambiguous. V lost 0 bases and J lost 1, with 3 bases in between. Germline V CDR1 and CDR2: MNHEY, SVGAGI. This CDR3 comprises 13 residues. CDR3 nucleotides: TGTGCCAGCAGTTACTCACAGAACACTGAAGCTTTCTTT. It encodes CASSYSQNTEAFF.

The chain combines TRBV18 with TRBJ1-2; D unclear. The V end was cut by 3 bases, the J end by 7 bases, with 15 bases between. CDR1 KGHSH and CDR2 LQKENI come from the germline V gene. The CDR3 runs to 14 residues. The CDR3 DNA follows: TGTGCCAGCTCACCCGACCCCACAAGTGGTGGCTACACCTTC. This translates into CASSPDPTSGGYTF.

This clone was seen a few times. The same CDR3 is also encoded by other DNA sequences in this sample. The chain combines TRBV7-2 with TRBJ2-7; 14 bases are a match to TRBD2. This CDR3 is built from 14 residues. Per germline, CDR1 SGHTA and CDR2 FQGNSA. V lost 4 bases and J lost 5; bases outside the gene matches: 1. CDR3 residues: CASSSGLAGDEQYF. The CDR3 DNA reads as TGTGCCAGCAGCTCGGGACTAGCGGGAGACGAGCAGTACTTC. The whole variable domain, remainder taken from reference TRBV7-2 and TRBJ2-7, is GAGVSQSPSNKVTEKGKDVELRCDPISGHTALYWYRQSLGQGLEFLIYFQGNSAPDKSGLPSDRFSAERTGGSVSTLTIQRTQQEDSAVYLCASSSGLAGDEQYFGPGTRLTVT.

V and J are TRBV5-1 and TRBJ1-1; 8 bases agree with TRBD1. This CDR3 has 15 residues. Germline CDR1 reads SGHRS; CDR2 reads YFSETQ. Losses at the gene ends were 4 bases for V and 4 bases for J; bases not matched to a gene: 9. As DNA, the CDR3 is TGCGCCAGCAGCACCGGACAGGGTTCGGGCACTGAAGCTTTCTTT. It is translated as CASSTGQGSGTEAFF.

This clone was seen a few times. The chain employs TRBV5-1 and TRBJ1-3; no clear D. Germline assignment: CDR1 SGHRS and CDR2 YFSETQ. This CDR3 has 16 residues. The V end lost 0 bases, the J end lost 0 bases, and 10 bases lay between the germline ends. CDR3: CASSLGQVYSGNTIYF. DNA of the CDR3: TGCGCCAGCAGCTTGGGGCAGGTCTACTCTGGAAACACCATATATTTT.

This chain's CDR3 is CASSQGREQYF. CDR3 in DNA: TGTGCCAGCTCCCAAGGACGGGAGCAGTACTTC. The chain has TRBV28 and TRBJ2-7; D remains ambiguous. The CDR3 totals 11 residues. The V end lost 8 bases, the J end lost 7 bases, and 12 bases lay between the germline ends. Germline V gene data show CDR1 as MDHEN and CDR2 as SYDVKM.

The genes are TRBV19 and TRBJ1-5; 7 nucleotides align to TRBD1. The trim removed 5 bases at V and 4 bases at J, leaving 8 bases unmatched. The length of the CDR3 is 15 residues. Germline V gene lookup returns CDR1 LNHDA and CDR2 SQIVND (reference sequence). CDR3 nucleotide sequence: TGTGCCAGTAGTTTCAGCCCAGGGGGAAATCAGCCCCAGCATTTT. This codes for CASSFSPGGNQPQHF. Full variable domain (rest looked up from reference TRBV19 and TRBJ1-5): DGGITQSPKYLFRKEGQNVTLSCEQNLNHDAMYWYRQDPGQGLRLIYYSQIVNDFQKGDIAEGYSVSREKKESFPLTVTSAQKNPTAFYLCASSFSPGGNQPQHFGDGTRLSIL.

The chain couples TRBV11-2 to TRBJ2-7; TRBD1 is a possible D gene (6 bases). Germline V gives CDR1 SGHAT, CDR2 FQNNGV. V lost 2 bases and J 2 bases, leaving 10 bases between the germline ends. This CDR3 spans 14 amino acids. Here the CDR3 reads CASSLQGPPYEQYF. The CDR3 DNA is TGTGCCAGCAGCTTACAGGGGCCTCCCTACGAGCAGTACTTC.